This T cell receptor beta chain is from a study of blood T cell repertoires in COVID-19. The repertoire was sequenced with immunoSEQ multiplex PCR; TCRdb's copy has only in-frame clones and lacks some. Counted here are fewer than 200,000 clones, around 86% occurring once; the ten biggest clones make up 7.6%. Germline V gene lookup returns CDR1 MNHEY and CDR2 SVGAGI. Trimming pared 8 bases from V and 1 base from J, leaving 14 bases between. This CDR3 comprises 14 residues. The specimen was peripheral blood. The chain links TRBV6-5 to TRBJ1-1, with D possibly TRBD1 on 6 matching bases. The receptor comes from a woman between 65 and 79 years old with COVID-19, enrolled during active disease. The CDR3 here is CASRLWTANTEAFF. In DNA, the CDR3 is TGTGCCAGCCGTCTCTGGACAGCGAACACTGAAGCTTTCTTT.